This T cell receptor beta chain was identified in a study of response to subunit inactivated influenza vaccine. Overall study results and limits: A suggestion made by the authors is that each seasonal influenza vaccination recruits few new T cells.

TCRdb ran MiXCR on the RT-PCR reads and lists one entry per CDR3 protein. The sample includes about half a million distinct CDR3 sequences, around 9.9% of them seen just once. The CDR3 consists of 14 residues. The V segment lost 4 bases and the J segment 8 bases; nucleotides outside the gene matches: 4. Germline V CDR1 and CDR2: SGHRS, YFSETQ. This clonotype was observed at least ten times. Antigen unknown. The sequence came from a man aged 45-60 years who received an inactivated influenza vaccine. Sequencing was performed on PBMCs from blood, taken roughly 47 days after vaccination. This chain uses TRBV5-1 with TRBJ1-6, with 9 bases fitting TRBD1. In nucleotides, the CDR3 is TGCGCCAGCAGCCGGACAGGGGTTTATTCACCCCTCCACTTT. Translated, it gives CASSRTGVYSPLHF. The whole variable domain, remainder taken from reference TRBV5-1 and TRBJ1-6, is KAGVTQTPRYLIKTRGQQVTLSCSPISGHRSVSWYQQTPGQGLQFLFEYFSETQRNKGNFPGRFSGRQFSNSRSEMNVSTLELGDSALYLCASSRTGVYSPLHFGNGTRLTVT.